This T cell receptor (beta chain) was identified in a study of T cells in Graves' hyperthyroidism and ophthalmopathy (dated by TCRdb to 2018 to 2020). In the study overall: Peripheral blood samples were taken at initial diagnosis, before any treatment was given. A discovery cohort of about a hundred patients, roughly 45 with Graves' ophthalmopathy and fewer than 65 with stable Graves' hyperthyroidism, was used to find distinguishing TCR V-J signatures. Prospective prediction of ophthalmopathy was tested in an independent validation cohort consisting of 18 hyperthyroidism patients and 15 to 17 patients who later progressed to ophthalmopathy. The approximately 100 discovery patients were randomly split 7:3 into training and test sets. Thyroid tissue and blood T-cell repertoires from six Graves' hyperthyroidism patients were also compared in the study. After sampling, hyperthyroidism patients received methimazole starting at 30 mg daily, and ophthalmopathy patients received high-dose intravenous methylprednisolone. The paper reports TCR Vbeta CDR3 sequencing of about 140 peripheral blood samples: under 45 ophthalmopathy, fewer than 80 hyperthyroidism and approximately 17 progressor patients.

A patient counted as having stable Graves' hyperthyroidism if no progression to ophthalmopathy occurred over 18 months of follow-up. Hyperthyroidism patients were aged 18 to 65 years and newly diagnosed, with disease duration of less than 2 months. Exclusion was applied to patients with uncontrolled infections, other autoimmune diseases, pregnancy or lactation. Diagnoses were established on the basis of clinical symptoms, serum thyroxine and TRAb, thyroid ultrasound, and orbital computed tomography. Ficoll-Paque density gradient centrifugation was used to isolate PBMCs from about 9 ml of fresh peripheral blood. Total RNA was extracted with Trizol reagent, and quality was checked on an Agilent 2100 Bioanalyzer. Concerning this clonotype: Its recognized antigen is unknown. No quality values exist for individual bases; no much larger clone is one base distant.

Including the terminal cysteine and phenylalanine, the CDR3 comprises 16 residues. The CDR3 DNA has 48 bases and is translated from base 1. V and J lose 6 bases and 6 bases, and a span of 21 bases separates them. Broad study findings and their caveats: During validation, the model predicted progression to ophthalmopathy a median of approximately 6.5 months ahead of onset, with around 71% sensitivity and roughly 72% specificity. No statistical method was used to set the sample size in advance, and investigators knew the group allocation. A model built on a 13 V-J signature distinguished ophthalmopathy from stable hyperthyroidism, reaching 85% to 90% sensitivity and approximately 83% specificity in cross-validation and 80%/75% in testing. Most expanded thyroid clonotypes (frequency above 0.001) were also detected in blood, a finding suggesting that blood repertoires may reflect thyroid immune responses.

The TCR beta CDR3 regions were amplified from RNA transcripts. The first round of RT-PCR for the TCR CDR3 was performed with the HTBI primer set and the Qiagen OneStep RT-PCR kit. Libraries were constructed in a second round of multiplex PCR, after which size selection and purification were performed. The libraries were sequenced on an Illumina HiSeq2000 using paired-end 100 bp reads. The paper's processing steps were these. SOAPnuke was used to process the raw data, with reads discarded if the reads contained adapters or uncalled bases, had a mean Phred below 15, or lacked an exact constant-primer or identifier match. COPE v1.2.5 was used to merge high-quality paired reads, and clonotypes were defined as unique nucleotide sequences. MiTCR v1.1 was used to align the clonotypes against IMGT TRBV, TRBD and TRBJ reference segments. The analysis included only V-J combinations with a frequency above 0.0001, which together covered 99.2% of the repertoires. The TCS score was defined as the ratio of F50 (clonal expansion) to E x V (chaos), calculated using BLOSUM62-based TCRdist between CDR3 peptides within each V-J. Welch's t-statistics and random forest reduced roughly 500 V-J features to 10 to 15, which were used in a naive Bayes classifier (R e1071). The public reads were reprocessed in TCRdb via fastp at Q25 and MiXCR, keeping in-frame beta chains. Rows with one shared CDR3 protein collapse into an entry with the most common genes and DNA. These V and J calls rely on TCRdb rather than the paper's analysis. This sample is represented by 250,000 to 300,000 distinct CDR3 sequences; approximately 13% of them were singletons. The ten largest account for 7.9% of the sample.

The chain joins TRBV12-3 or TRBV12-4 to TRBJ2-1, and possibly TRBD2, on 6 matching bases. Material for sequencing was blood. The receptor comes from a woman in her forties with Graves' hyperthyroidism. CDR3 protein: CASRPRGIAGSNEQFF. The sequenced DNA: TGTGCCAGCAGGCCCCGGGGGATCGCGGGAAGCAATGAGCAGTTCTTC.